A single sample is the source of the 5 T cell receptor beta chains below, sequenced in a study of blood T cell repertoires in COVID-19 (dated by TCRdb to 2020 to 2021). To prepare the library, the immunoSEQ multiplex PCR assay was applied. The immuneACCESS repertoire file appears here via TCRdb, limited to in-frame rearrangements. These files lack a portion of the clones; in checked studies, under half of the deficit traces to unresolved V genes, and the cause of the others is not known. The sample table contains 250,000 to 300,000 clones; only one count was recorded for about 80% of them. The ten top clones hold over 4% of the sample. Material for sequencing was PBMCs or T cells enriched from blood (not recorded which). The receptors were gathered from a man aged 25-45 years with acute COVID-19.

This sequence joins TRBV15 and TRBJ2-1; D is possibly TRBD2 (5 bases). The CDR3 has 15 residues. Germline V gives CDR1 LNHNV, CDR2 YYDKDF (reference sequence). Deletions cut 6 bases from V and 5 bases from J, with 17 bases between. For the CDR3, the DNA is TGTGCCACCAGAGATGCCGCGCCGAGGGACAATGAGCAGTTCTTC. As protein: CATRDAAPRDNEQFF.

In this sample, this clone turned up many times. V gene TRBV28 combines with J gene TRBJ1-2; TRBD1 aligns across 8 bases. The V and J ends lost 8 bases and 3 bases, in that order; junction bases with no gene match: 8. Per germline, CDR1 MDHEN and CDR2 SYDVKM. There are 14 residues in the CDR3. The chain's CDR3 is CASRRQGLDYGYTF. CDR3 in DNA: TGTGCCAGCCGACGACAGGGGTTGGACTATGGCTACACCTTC.

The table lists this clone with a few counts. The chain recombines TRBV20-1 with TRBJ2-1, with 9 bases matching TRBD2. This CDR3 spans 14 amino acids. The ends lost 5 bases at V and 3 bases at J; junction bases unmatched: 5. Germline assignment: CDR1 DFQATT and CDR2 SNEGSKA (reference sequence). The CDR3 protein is CSARGTSIYNEQFF. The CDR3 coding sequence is TGCAGTGCTCGTGGGACTAGCATCTACAATGAGCAGTTCTTC.

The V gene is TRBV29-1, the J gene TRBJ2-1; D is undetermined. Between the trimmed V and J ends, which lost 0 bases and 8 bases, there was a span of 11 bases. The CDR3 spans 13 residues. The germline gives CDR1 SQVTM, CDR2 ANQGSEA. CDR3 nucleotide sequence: TGCAGCGTTGAAGAAGGCAGGCACGATGAGCAGTTCTTC. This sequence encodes CSVEEGRHDEQFF.

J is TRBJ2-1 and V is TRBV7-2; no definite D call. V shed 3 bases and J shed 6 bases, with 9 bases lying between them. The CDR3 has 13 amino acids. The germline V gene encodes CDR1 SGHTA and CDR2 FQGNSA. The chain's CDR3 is CASSLRASNEQFF. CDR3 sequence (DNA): TGTGCCAGCAGCTTGAGAGCGAGCAATGAGCAGTTCTTC.